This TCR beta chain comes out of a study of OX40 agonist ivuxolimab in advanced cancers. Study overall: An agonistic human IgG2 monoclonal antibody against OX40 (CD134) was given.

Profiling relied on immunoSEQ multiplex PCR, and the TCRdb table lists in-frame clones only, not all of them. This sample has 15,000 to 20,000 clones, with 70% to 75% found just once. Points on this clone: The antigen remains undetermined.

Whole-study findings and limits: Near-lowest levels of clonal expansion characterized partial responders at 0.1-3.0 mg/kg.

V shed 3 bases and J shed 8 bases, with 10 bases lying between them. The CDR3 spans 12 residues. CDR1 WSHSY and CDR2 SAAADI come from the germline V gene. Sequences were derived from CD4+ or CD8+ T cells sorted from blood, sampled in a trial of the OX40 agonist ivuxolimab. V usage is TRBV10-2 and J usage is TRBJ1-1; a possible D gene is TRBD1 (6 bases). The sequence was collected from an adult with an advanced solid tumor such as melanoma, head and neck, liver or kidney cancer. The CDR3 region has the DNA TGCGCCAGCAGTGAAGGGGGGCCAGAAGCTTTCTTT. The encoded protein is CASSEGGPEAFF.